This T cell receptor (beta chain) was recorded in a study of blood T cell repertoires in COVID-19. CDR1 and CDR2 (germline): LGHDT, YNNKEL (reference sequence). Trimming stripped 4 bases from V and 7 bases from J, with 11 bases between. The CDR3 covers 14 residues. Only in-frame clones appear in the TCRdb table, and some are missing; sequencing was by immunoSEQ multiplex PCR. The sample includes over 150,000 clones, approximately 84% of them seen just once. The sample taken for sequencing was PBMCs or T cells enriched from blood (not recorded which). The chain couples TRBV3-1 (or the pseudogene TRBV3-2) to TRBJ1-6, with D unclear. This clonotype originated in a woman aged 50 to 65 who had recovered from COVID-19. The CDR3 is CASSPLPGNSPLHF. DNA for the CDR3: TGTGCCAGCAGCCCCCTCCCCGGGAATTCACCCCTCCACTTT.